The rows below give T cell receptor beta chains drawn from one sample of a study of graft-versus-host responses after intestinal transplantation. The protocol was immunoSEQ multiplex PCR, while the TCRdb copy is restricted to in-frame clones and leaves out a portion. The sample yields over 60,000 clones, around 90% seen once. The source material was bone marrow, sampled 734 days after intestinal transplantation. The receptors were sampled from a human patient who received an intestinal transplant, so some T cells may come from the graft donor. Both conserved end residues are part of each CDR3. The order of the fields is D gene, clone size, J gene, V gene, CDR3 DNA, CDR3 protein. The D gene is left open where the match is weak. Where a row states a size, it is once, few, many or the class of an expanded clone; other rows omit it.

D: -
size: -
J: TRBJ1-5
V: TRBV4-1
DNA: TGCGCCAGCAGCCATGAACTGGCTGATCTTCAGCCCCAGCATTTT
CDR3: CASSHELADLQPQHF

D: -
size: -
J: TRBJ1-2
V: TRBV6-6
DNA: TGTGCCAGTCGGTCGGGGGGCGGGAGAGGCTACACCTTC
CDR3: CASRSGGGRGYTF

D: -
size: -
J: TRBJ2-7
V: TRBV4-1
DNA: TGCGCCAGCAGCCAAGTTCCCGCAGGGGTCGTAGGTGAGCAGTACTTC
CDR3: CASSQVPAGVVGEQYF

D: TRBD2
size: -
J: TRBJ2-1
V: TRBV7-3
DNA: TGTGCCAGCAGCTTACCGACTAGCGGGGGTCGGTCGGGTGAGCAGTTCTTC
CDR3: CASSLPTSGGRSGEQFF

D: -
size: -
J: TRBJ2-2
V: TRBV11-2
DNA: TGTGCCAGCAGACTAGTCGGCTCGGCCGGGGAGCTGTTTTTT
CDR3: CASRLVGSAGELFF

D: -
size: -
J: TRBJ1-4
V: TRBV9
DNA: TGTGCCAGCAAGAGATCTCGGCAGACCCCCCTTAATGAAAAACTGTTTTTT
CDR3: CASKRSRQTPLNEKLFF

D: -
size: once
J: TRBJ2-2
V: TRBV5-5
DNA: TGTGCCAGCAGTAGTCGAAGCACCGGGGAGCTGTTTTTT
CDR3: CASSSRSTGELFF

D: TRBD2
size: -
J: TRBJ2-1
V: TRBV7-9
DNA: TGTGCCAGCAGCCCTGGACTAGCGTACAATGAGCAGTTCTTC
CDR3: CASSPGLAYNEQFF

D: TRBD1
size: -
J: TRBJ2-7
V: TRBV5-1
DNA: TGCGCCAGCAGCCTTACTGGACAGGCGTACGAGCAGTACTTC
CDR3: CASSLTGQAYEQYF

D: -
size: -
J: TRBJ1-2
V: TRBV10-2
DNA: TGCGCCAGCTGTGACAGCGCCGGGAAGTTCGGCTACACCTTC
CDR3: CASCDSAGKFGYTF

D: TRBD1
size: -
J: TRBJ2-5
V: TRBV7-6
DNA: TGTGCCAGCAGCTTAGCCACACAGGGGGAAGAGACCCAGTACTTC
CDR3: CASSLATQGEETQYF

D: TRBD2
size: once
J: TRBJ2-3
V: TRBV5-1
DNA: TGCGCCAGCAGCTTGTCGGGGGGGACACGGAACACAGATACGCAGTATTTT
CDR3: CASSLSGGTRNTDTQYF

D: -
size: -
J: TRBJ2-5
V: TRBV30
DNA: TGTGCCTGGGGGGGGATTGGGGAGACCCAGTACTTC
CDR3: CAWGGIGETQYF

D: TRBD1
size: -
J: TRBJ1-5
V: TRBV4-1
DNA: TGCGCCAGCAGCCGATCAGGGGGGGGCCGGGGTCAGCCCCAGCATTTT
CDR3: CASSRSGGGRGQPQHF

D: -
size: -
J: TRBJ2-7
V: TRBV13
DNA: TGTGCCAGCAGCCCGGGGTCCAGGGGCTACGAGCAGTACTTC
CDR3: CASSPGSRGYEQYF

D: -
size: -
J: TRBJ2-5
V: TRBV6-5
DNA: TGTGCCAGCAGTTACTCGTTGGCGGAGCAAGAGACCCAGTACTTC
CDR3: CASSYSLAEQETQYF

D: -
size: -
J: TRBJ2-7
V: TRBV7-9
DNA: TGTGCCAGCAGCTCCCCTAGAAGTTCCCCATCCTACGAGCAGTACTTC
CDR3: CASSSPRSSPSYEQYF

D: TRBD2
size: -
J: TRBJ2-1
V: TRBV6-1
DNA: TGTGCCAGCAGTGAGTCTAGCGGGGGAATCGATGAGCAGTTCTTC
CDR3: CASSESSGGIDEQFF

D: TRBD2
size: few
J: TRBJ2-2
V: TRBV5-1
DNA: TGCGCCAGCCGCCCCGGGGGGGACACCGGGGAGCTGTTTTTT
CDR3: CASRPGGDTGELFF

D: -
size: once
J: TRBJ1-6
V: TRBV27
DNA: TGTGCCAGCAGGATTGAGGGAAATTCACCCCTCCACTTT
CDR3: CASRIEGNSPLHF

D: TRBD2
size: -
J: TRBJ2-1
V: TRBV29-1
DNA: TGCAGCGTTGAAGATAATCCTAGCGGGGGGGCGCGATACAATGAGCAGTTCTTC
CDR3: CSVEDNPSGGARYNEQFF

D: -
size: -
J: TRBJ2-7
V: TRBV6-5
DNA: TGTGCCAGCAGTTACTTACAGGGTAACGAGCAGTACTTC
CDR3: CASSYLQGNEQYF

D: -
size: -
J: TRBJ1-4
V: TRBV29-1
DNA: TGCAGCGTTGGGGGGGCGCGTGAAAAACTGTTTTTT
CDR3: CSVGGAREKLFF

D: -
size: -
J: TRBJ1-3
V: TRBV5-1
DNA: TGCGCCAGCAGCTTGGACAGGGCGCCATCTGGAAACACCATATATTTT
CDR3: CASSLDRAPSGNTIYF

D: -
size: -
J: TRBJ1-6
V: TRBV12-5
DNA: TGTGCTAGTGGTGCGGACGCCCTCGTGGAGGGCTCTTCACCCCTCCACTTT
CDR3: CASGADALVEGSSPLHF

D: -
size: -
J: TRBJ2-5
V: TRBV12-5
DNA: TGTGCTAGTGGTCCCCGAGAGACCCAGTACTTC
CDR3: CASGPRETQYF

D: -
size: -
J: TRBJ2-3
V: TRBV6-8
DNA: TGTGCCAGCAGTTACTCCTATGGACTATGGACAGATACGCAGTATTTT
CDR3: CASSYSYGLWTDTQYF

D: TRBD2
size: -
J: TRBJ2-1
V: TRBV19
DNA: TGTGCCAGTATAGGTAGGCTAGCGGGAGTGAGTGGTGAGCAGTTCTTC
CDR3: CASIGRLAGVSGEQFF

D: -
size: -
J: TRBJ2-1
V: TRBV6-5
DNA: TGTGCCAGCAGTTACAGGGGGGCCCTTCTCAATGAGCAGTTCTTC
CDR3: CASSYRGALLNEQFF

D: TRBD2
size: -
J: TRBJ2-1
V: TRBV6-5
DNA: TGTGCCAGCCGGCAGATAGCGGGAGGGTACAATGAGCAGTTCTTC
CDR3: CASRQIAGGYNEQFF

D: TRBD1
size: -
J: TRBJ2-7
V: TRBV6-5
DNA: TGTGCCAGCAGTAGGGGGCGACCTTACGAGCAGTACTTC
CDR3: CASSRGRPYEQYF

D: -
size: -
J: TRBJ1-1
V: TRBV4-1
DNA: TGCGCCAGCAGCCAAGGGCCCACTGAAGCTTTCTTT
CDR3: CASSQGPTEAFF

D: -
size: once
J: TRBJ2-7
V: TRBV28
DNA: TGTGCCAGCAGCCCCGGAGCCGGGACACCCTCCTACGAGCAGTACTTC
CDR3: CASSPGAGTPSYEQYF

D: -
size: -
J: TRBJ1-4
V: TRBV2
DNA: TGTGCCAGCAGCCACGGGCGGGACGGGGAGGGTGAAAAACTGTTTTTT
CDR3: CASSHGRDGEGEKLFF

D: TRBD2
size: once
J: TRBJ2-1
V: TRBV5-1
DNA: TGCGCCAGCAGCCTCCGGAGCGTGGGACTAGCGGGAGCCCCCGGGGATGAGCAGTTCTTC
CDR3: CASSLRSVGLAGAPGDEQFF

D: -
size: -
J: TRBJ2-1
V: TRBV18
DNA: TGTGCCAGCTCACCCCCGTTGGCTGGGGGCAACAATGAGCAGTTCTTC
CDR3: CASSPPLAGGNNEQFF

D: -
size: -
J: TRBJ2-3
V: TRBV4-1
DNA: TGCGCCAGCAGCCGCGGTTGGGCCGGGACCCAGAGCACAGATACGCAGTATTTT
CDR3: CASSRGWAGTQSTDTQYF

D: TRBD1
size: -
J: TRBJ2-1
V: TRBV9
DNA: TGTGCCAGCAGCCCCCCGGGACAGGGTTACAATGAGCAGTTCTTC
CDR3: CASSPPGQGYNEQFF

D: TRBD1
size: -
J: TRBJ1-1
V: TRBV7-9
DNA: TGTGCCAGCAGCTTAGTGACAGGGAGCACTGAAGCTTTCTTT
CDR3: CASSLVTGSTEAFF

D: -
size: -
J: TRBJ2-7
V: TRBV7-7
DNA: TGTGCCAGCAGCCCGAGCCCCGGGTACGAGCAGTACTTC
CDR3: CASSPSPGYEQYF

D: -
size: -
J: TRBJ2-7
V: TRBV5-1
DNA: TGCGCCAGCCATCCTCACGAGTTTACTCCTTCCTACGAGCAGTACTTC
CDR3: CASHPHEFTPSYEQYF

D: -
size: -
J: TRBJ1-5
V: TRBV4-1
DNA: TGCGCCAGCAGCTTGGTGGGCCCGAACAGCAATCAGCCCCAGCATTTT
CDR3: CASSLVGPNSNQPQHF